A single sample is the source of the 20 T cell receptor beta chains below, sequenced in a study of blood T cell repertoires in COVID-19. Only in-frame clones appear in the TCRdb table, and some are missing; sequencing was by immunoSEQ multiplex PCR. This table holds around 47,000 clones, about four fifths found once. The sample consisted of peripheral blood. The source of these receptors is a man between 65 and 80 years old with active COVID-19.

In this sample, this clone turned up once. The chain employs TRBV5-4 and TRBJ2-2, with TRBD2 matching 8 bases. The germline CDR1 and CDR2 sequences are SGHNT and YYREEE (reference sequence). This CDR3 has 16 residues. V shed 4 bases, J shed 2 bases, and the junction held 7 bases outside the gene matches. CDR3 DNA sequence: TGTGCCAGCAGCCCTCCGGGGGGGCACAACACCGGGGAGCTGTTTTTT. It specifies CASSPPGGHNTGELFF.

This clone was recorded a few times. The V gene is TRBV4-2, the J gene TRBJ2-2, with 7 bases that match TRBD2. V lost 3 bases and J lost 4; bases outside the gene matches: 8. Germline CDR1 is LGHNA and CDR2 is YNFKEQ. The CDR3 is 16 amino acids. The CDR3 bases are TGTGCCAGCAGCCAGAGGGAGGGGTTGGGCACCGGGGAGCTGTTTTTT. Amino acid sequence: CASSQREGLGTGELFF.

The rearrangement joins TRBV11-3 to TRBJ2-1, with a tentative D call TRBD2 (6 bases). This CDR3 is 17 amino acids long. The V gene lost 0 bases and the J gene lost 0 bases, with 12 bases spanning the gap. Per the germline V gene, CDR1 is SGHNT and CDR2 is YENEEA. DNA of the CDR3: TGTGCCAGCAGCTTAGAGGCGGGGCGAAGCTCCTACAATGAGCAGTTCTTC. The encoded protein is CASSLEAGRSSYNEQFF.

The CDR3 DNA reads TGTGCCAGCAGACGCTTGCTCCCGGGACAGGGGAACTACGAGCAGTACTTC. Translation: CASRRLLPGQGNYEQYF. The chain links TRBV21-1 to TRBJ2-7; TRBD1, the D gene given by the table, was not confirmed from the DNA. TRBV21-1 constitutes a pseudogene. The CDR3 contains 17 residues.

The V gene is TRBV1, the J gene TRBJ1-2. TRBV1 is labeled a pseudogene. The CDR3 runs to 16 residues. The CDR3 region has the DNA TGCACCAGCAGCCAAGATTTTAGGGACTTTAGGTATGGCTACACCTTC. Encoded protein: CTSSQDFRDFRYGYTF.

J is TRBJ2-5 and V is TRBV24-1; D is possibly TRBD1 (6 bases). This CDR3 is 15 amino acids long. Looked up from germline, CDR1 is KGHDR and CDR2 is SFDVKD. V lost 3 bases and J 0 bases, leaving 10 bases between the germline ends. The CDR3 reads CATSDGRDNQETQYF. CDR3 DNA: TGTGCCACCAGTGATGGCCGGGACAACCAAGAGACCCAGTACTTC.

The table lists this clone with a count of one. In DNA, the CDR3 is TGCGCCAGCAGCCTCGACGGAGGGACAGACACTGAAGCTTTCTTT. The encoded protein is CASSLDGGTDTEAFF. The chain links TRBV5-1 to TRBJ1-1; TRBD1 aligns across 7 bases. This CDR3 comprises 15 residues. Trimming took 4 bases from V and 3 from J; bases not matched to a gene: 9. Germline loops: CDR1 SGHRS, CDR2 YFSETQ.

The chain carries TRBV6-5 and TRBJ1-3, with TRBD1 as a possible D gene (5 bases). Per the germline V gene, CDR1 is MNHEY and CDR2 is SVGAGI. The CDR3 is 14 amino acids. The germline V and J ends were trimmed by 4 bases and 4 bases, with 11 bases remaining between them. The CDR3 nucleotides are TGTGCCAGCAGTTTTGGAGGGGCAGGAAACACCATATATTTT. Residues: CASSFGGAGNTIYF.

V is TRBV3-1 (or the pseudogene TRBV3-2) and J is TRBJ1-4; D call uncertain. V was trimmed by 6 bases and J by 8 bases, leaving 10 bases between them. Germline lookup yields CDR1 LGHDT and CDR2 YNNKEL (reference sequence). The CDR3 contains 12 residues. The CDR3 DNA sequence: TGTGCCAGCAGTGATGGGCCCGAAAAACTGTTTTTT. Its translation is CASSDGPEKLFF.

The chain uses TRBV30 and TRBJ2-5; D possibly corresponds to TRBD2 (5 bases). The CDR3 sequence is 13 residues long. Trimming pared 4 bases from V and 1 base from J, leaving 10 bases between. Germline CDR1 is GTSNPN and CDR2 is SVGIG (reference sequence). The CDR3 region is CAWNGDSQETQYF. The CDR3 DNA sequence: TGTGCCTGGAACGGGGATTCCCAAGAGACCCAGTACTTC.

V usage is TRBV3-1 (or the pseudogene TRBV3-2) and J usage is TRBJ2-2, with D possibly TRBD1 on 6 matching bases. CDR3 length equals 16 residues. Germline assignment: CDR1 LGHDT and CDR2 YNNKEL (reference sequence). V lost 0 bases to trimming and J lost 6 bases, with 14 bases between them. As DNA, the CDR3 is TGTGCCAGCAGCCAAGAGGGGGCAGGGGCCGCCGGGGAGCTGTTTTTT. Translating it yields CASSQEGAGAAGELFF.

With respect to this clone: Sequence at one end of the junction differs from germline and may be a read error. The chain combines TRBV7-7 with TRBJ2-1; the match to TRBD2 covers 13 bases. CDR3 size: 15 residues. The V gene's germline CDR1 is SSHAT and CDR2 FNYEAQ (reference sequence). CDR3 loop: CASSLTSGGPNEQFF. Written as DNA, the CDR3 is TGTGCTAGCAGCCTGACTAGCGGGGGGCCCAATGAGCAGTTCTTC.

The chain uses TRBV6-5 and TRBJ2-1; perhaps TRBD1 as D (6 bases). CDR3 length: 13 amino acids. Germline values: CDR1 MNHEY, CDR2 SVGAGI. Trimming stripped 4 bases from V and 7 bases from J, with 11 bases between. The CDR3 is CASSLLGANEQFF. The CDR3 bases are TGTGCCAGCAGTTTATTGGGGGCTAATGAGCAGTTCTTC.

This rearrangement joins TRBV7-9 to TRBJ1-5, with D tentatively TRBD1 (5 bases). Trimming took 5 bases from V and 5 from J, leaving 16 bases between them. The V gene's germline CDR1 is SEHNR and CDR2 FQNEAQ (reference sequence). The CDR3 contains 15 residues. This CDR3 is CASSLGGEGYQPQHF. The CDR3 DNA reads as TGTGCCAGCAGCCTGGGGGGTGAGGGGTATCAGCCCCAGCATTTT.

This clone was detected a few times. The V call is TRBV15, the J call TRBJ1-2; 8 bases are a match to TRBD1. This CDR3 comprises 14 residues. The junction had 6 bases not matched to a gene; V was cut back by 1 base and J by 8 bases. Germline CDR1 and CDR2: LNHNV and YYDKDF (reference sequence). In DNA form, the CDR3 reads TGTGCCACCAGCAGAGCTGACAGGGGTTTGGGCTACACCTTC. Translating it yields CATSRADRGLGYTF.

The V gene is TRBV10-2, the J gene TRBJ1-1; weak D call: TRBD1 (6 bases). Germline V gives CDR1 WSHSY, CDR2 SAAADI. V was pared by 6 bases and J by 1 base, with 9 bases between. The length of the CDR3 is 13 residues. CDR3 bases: TGCGCCAGCAGCGGGACATCGAACACTGAAGCTTTCTTT. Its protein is CASSGTSNTEAFF.

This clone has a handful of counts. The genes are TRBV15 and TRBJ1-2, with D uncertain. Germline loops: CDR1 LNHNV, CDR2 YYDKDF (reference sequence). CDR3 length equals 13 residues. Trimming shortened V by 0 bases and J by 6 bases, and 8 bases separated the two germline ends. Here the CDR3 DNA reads TGTGCCACCAGCAGAGACCCAGGCGATGGCTACACCTTC. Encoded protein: CATSRDPGDGYTF. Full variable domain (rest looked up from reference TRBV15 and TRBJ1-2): DAMVIQNPRYQVTQFGKPVTLSCSQTLNHNVMYWYQQKSSQAPKLLFHYYDKDFNNEADTPDNFQSRRPNTSFCFLDIRSPGLGDTAMYLCATSRDPGDGYTFGSGTRLTVV.

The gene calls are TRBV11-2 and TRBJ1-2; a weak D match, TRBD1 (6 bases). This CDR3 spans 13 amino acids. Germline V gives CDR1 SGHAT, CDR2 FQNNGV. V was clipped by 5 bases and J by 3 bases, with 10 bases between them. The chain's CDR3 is CASSRGTDYGYTF. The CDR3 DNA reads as TGTGCCAGCAGCAGGGGGACCGACTATGGCTACACCTTC.

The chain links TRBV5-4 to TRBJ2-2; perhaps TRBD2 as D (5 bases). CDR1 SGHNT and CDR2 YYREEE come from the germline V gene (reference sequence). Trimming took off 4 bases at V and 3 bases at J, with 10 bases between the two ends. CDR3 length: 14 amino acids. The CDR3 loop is CASSESSHTGELFF. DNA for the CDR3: TGTGCCAGCAGCGAATCTAGCCACACCGGGGAGCTGTTTTTT.

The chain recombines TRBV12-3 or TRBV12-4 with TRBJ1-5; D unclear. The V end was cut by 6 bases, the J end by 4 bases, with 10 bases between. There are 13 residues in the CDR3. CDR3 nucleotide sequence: TGTGCCAGCAGCCGACCGGGTAATCAGCCCCAGCATTTT. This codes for CASSRPGNQPQHF.